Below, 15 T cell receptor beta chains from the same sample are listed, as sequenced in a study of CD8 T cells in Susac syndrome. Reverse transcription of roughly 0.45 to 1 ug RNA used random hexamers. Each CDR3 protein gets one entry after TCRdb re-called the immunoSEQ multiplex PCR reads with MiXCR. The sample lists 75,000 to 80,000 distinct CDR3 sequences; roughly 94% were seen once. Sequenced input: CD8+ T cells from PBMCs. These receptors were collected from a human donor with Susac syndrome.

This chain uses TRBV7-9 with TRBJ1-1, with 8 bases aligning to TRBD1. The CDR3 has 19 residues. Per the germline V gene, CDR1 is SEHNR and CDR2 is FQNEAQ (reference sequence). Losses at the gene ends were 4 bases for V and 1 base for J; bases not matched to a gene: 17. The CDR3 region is CASSYPVGTGEGANTEAFF. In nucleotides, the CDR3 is TGTGCCAGCAGCTACCCCGTAGGGACAGGAGAAGGGGCGAACACTGAAGCTTTCTTT.

The CDR3 region is CATSTSNTEAFF. CDR3 nucleotides: TGTGCCACCAGTACCTCGAACACTGAAGCTTTCTTT. The gene calls are TRBV7-6 and TRBJ1-1; D not certain. V dropped 10 bases and J dropped 1 base, with 10 bases sitting between them. The CDR3 length is 12 residues. Germline CDR1 SGHVS, CDR2 FNYEAQ.

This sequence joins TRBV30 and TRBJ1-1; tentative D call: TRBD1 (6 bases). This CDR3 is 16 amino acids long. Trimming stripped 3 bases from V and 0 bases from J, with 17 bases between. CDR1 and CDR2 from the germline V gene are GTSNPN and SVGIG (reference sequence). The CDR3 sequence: CAWRGGSGGLNTEAFF. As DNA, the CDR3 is TGTGCCTGGAGAGGGGGAAGTGGGGGACTGAACACTGAAGCTTTCTTT.

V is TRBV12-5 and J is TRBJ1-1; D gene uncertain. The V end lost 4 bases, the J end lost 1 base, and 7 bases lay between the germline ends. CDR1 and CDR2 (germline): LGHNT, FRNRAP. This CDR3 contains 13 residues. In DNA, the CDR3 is TGTGCTAGTGGTTCCCCGGGGAACACTGAAGCTTTCTTT. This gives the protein CASGSPGNTEAFF.

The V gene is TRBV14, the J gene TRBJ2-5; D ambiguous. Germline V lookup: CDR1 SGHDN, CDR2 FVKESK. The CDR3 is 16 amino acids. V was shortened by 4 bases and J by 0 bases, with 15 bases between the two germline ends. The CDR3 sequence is CASSRAHTSYQETQYF. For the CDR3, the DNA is TGTGCCAGCAGCCGAGCACACACCTCGTACCAAGAGACCCAGTACTTC.

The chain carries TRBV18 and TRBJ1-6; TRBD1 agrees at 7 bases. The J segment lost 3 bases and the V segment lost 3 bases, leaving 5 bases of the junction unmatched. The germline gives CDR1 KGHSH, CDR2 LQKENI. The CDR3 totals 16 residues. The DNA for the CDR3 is TGTGCCAGCTCACCTGGACAGGAAGACTATAATTCACCCCTCCACTTT. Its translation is CASSPGQEDYNSPLHF.

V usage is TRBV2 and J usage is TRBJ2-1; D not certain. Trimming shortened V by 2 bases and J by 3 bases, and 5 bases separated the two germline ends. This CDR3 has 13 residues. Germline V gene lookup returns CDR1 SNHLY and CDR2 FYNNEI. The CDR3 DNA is TGTGCCAGCAGTGAATGGCTCTACAATGAGCAGTTCTTC. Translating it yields CASSEWLYNEQFF. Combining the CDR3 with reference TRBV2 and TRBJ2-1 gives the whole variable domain EPEVTQTPSHQVTQMGQEVILRCVPISNHLYFYWYRQILGQKVEFLVSFYNNEISEKSEIFDDQFSVERPDGSNFTLKIRSTKLEDSAMYFCASSEWLYNEQFFGPGTRLTVL.

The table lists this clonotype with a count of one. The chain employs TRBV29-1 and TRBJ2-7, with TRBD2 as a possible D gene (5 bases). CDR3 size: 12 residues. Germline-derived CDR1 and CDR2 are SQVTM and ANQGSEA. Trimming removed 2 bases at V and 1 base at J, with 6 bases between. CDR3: CSVESGSYEQYF. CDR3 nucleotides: TGCAGCGTTGAAAGCGGTTCCTACGAGCAGTACTTC.

The CDR3 bases are TGCGCCAGCAGCTTGACGATGGAGCGGGGAGGTGAGCAGTTCTTC. This gives the protein CASSLTMERGGEQFF. The chain joins TRBV5-1 to TRBJ2-1; 7 nucleotides line up with TRBD2. CDR1 SGHRS and CDR2 YFSETQ come from the germline V gene. The V and J ends lost 1 base and 9 bases, in that order; junction bases with no gene match: 10. The CDR3 spans 15 residues.

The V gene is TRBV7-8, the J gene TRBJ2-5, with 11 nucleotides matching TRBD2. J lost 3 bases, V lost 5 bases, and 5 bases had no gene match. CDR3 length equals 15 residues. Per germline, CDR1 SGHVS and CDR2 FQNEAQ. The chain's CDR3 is CASSHSGGAEETQYF. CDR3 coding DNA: TGTGCCAGCAGCCATAGCGGGGGGGCCGAAGAGACCCAGTACTTC.

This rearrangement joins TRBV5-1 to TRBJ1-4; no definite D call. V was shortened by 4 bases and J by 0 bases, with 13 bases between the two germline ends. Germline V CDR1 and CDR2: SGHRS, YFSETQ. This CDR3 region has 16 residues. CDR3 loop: CASSPPVGTTNEKLFF. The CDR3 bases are TGCGCCAGCAGCCCCCCGGTGGGAACAACTAATGAAAAACTGTTTTTT.

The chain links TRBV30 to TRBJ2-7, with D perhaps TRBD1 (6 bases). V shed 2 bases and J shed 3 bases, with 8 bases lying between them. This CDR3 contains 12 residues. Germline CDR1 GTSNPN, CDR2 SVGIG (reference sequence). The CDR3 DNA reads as TGTGCCTGGAGTTCGGACAGCTACGAGCAGTACTTC. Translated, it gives CAWSSDSYEQYF.

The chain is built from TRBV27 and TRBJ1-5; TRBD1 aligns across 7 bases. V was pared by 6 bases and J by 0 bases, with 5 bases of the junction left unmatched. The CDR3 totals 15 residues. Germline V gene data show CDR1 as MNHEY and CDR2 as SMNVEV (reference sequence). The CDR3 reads CASRTGQNSNQPQHF. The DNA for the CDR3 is TGTGCCAGCAGAACGGGACAGAATAGCAATCAGCCCCAGCATTTT.

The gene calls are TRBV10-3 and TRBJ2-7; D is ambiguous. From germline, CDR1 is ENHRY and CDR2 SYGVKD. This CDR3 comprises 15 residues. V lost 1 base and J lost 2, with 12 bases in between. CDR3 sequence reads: CAISELLGQAYEQYF. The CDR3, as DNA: TGTGCCATCAGTGAGTTATTAGGTCAAGCCTACGAGCAGTACTTC.

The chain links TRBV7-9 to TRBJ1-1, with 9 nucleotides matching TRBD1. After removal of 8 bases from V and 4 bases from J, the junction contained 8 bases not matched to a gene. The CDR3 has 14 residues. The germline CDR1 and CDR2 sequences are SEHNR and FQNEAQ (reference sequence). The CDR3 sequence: CASGDRGWATEAFF. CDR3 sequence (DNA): TGTGCCAGCGGCGACAGGGGGTGGGCCACTGAAGCTTTCTTT.